This T cell receptor beta chain was obtained from a study of blood T cell repertoires in COVID-19. For the study at large: T cells, B-cell-depleted T cells, or PBMCs provided the cDNA or gDNA that served as material.

The V end lost 9 bases, the J end lost 2 bases, and 20 bases lay between the germline ends. The V gene's germline CDR1 is LNHDA and CDR2 SQIVND (reference sequence). This CDR3 spans 16 amino acids. The authors' processing: Estimated nucleated cell counts came from reference gene primer amplification. Clones were sequenced by immunoSEQ multiplex PCR, and TCRdb holds only the in-frame ones, with some missing. V, J and clone size reflect that table, while D and trimming were determined from the DNA. This sample carries 100,000 to 150,000 clones, over 65% of them seen once, and the ten largest clones take about 6.8%. By share, this clone ranks as medium-sized.

This clonotype originated in a man in his 70s with acute or convalescent COVID-19. Sequenced sample: peripheral blood. The V call is TRBV19, the J call TRBJ1-5; D might be TRBD1 (5 bases). CDR3 DNA sequence: TGTGCCAGCACCACGGGCGGGGGGTTCGGCAATCAGCCCCAGCATTTT. Its protein product is CASTTGGGFGNQPQHF.